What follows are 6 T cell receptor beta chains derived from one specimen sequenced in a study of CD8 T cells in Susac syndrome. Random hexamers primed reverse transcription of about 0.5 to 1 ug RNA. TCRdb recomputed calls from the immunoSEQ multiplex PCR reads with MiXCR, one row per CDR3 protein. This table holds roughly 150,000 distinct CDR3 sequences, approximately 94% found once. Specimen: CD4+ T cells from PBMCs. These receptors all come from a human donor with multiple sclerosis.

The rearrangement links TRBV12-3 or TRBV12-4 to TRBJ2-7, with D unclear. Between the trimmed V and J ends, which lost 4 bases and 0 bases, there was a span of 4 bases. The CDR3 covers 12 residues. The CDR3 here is CASSSGSYEQYF. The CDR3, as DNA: TGTGCCAGCAGTTCCGGCTCCTACGAGCAGTACTTC.

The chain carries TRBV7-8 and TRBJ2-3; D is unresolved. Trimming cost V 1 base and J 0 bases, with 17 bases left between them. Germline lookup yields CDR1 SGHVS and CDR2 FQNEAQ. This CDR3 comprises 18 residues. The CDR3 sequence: CASSLDGGSLSSTDTQYF. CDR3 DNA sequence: TGTGCCAGCAGCTTAGACGGCGGATCCCTTTCTAGCACAGATACGCAGTATTTT.

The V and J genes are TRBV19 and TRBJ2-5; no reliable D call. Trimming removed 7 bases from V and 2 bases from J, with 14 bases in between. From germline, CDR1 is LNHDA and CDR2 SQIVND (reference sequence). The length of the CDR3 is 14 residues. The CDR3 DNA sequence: TGTGCCAGTAATCCGACTGCCCTTCAAGAGACCCAGTACTTC. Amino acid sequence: CASNPTALQETQYF.

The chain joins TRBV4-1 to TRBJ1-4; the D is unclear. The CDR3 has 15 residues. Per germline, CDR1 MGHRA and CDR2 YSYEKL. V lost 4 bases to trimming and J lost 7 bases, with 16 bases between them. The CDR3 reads CASSRPIGEGEKLFF. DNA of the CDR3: TGCGCCAGCAGCCGGCCCATCGGGGAGGGTGAAAAACTGTTTTTT.

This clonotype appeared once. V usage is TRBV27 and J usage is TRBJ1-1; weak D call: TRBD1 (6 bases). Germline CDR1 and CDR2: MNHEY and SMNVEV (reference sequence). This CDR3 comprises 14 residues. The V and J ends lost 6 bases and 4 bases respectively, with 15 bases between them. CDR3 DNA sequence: TGTGCCAGCAGGCCAACAGGGCTGAGCACTGAAGCTTTCTTT. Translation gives CASRPTGLSTEAFF.

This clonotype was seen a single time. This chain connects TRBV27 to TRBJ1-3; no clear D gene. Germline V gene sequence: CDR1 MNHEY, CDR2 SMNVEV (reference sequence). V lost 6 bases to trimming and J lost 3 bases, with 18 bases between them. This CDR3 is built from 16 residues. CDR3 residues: CASRNSGALSGNTIYF. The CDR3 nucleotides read TGTGCCAGCAGAAATTCGGGAGCCCTGAGTGGAAACACCATATATTTT.